The source of this T cell receptor (beta chain) is a study of blood T cell repertoires in COVID-19. Study overall: Acute and convalescent COVID-19 samples came from the United States, Italy and Spain. The analysed material was cDNA or gDNA that came from T cells, B-cell-depleted T cells, or PBMCs.

CDR1 MNHEY and CDR2 SVGAGI come from the germline V gene. CDR3 length: 15 amino acids. The J segment lost 4 bases and the V segment lost 7 bases, leaving 13 bases of the junction unmatched. Per the study methods: Nucleated cell number was recorded as an estimate derived from reference gene primer amplification. TCRdb keeps only in-frame clones here, not all; method: immunoSEQ multiplex PCR. The V and J calls and clone size come from that table; D and trimming were worked out from the DNA. In the table there are a few hundred thousand clones, 70% to 90% of which are singletons. Input material: peripheral blood. The chain links TRBV6-5 to TRBJ2-7; TRBD1 aligns across 7 bases. This receptor was identified in a human donor in a cohort sampled during active COVID-19. CDR3 region: CASTEGPGQIYEQYF. In DNA, the CDR3 is TGTGCCAGCACCGAGGGTCCGGGACAGATTTACGAGCAGTACTTC.